One sample yielded the 20 T cell receptor beta chains listed below, sequenced in a study of neoadjuvant anti-PD-1 for oral cavity cancer. TCRdb keeps only in-frame clones here, not all; method: immunoSEQ multiplex PCR. The sample yields more than 20,000 clones, 26% seen once. Time point meaning: after neoadjuvant nivolumab, at surgical resection. This sample comprised tumor tissue, obtained after nivolumab (anti-PD-1) treatment. The receptors stem from a person aged 35-80 years with oral cavity squamous cell carcinoma.

The chain carries TRBV10-3 and TRBJ1-2; 7 bases align to TRBD1. The V and J ends lost 7 bases and 6 bases, in that order; junction bases with no gene match: 11. The CDR3 consists of 14 residues. CDR1 and CDR2 (germline): ENHRY, SYGVKD. CDR3 sequence reads: CAITHIKGADGYTF. The CDR3 DNA reads as TGTGCCATCACCCACATCAAGGGGGCGGATGGCTACACCTTC.

In its sample, this clone is medium-sized (0.01 to 0.1%). The chain links TRBV13 to TRBJ2-7; 8 bases align to TRBD1. With 3 bases clipped from V and 5 bases from J, the junction kept 9 bases outside the gene matches. This CDR3 contains 15 residues. Germline V gene data show CDR1 as PRHDT and CDR2 as FYEKMQ (reference sequence). The CDR3 spells CASSFRQGHLHEQYF. The CDR3 DNA sequence: TGTGCCAGCAGCTTTCGACAGGGGCATCTCCACGAGCAGTACTTC.

This clone was detected only a few times. The chain uses TRBV2 and TRBJ2-5; D perhaps matches TRBD2 (5 bases). The V end lost 6 bases, the J end lost 1 base, and 15 bases lay between the germline ends. Germline assignment: CDR1 SNHLY and CDR2 FYNNEI. There are 15 residues in the CDR3. The CDR3 protein is CASRGLDGVQETQYF. In DNA form, the CDR3 reads TGTGCCAGCAGAGGACTCGATGGGGTCCAAGAGACCCAGTACTTC.

The chain combines TRBV5-6 with TRBJ2-7; D uncertain. CDR1 is SGHDT, CDR2 YYEEEE, per germline. CDR3 length equals 14 residues. Trimming removed 5 bases from V and 2 bases from J, with 14 bases in between. The CDR3: CASSMGGSPYEQYF. The CDR3 nucleotides read TGTGCCAGCAGTATGGGCGGCAGCCCCTACGAGCAGTACTTC.

This clone was seen a handful of times. V usage is TRBV27 and J usage is TRBJ2-5, with 9 bases fitting TRBD2. This CDR3 is 16 amino acids long. The junction had 8 bases not matched to a gene; V was cut back by 4 bases and J by 2 bases. Germline lookup yields CDR1 MNHEY and CDR2 SMNVEV (reference sequence). The CDR3 protein is CASSSPLSGGQETQYF. In nucleotides, the CDR3 is TGTGCCAGCAGTTCTCCCCTGAGCGGGGGGCAAGAGACCCAGTACTTC.

The genes are TRBV2 and TRBJ1-5; tentative D call: TRBD1 (5 bases). With 4 bases removed from V and 3 bases from J, the gap between germline ends came to 10 bases. The germline gives CDR1 SNHLY, CDR2 FYNNEI. This CDR3 has 14 residues. The CDR3 sequence is CASSGLRDNQPQHF. The CDR3 DNA sequence: TGTGCCAGCAGTGGTCTCAGGGACAATCAGCCCCAGCATTTT.

This clone was found a few times. The chain combines TRBV5-1 with TRBJ1-1; D remains ambiguous. Germline CDR1 and CDR2: SGHRS and YFSETQ. The V end lost 6 bases, the J end lost 4 bases, and 16 bases lay between the germline ends. The CDR3 covers 14 residues. DNA of the CDR3: TGCGCCAGCACCCAGGTCGGGTTGGGCACTGAAGCTTTCTTT. It translates to CASTQVGLGTEAFF.

There are many counts of this clone. The chain employs TRBV19 and TRBJ1-1, with D maybe TRBD1 (5 bases). The length of the CDR3 is 16 residues. V lost 2 bases and J 0 bases, leaving 13 bases between the germline ends. CDR1 is LNHDA and CDR2 is SQIVND in the germline V gene (reference sequence). CDR3 protein: CASSISTGQMNTEAFF. As DNA, the CDR3 is TGTGCCAGTAGTATAAGTACGGGGCAAATGAACACTGAAGCTTTCTTT. The complete variable domain, with remaining parts taken from reference TRBV19 and TRBJ1-1, reads DGGITQSPKYLFRKEGQNVTLSCEQNLNHDAMYWYRQDPGQGLRLIYYSQIVNDFQKGDIAEGYSVSREKKESFPLTVTSAQKNPTAFYLCASSISTGQMNTEAFFGQGTRLTVV.

V is TRBV25-1 and J is TRBJ1-4; D remains ambiguous. V was cut by 2 bases and J by 7 bases, with 14 bases left in between. The CDR3 loop spans 15 amino acids. The V gene's germline CDR1 is MGHDK and CDR2 SYGVNS. The CDR3 coding sequence is TGTGCCAGCAGTGAAGTGGGAGGAGCTTCTGAAAAACTGTTTTTT. It encodes CASSEVGGASEKLFF. The full variable domain, rest sourced from reference TRBV25-1 and TRBJ1-4, is EADIYQTPRYLVIGTGKKITLECSQTMGHDKMYWYQQDPGMELHLIHYSYGVNSTEKGDLSSESTVSRIRTEHFPLTLESARPSHTSQYLCASSEVGGASEKLFFGSGTQLSVL.

V usage is TRBV19 and J usage is TRBJ1-1; TRBD1 agrees at 8 bases. The CDR3 is 16 amino acids. CDR1 is LNHDA, CDR2 SQIVND, per germline (reference sequence). J was trimmed by 4 bases and V by 4 bases; bases with no gene match: 11. This CDR3 is CASSTTRTGRFTEAFF. CDR3 nucleotide sequence: TGTGCCAGTAGTACAACAAGGACAGGGAGATTCACTGAAGCTTTCTTT. The variable domain in full, with the rest retrieved from reference TRBV19 and TRBJ1-1, is DGGITQSPKYLFRKEGQNVTLSCEQNLNHDAMYWYRQDPGQGLRLIYYSQIVNDFQKGDIAEGYSVSREKKESFPLTVTSAQKNPTAFYLCASSTTRTGRFTEAFFGQGTRLTVV.

The chain uses TRBV2 and TRBJ1-4, with unresolved D. CDR3 length: 16 amino acids. The V and J ends lost 2 bases and 0 bases respectively, with 10 bases between them. Germline values: CDR1 SNHLY, CDR2 FYNNEI. CDR3 nucleotide sequence: TGTGCCAGCAGTGAATCCCCCAGTGCAACTAATGAAAAACTGTTTTTT. Translating it yields CASSESPSATNEKLFF.

The V and J genes are TRBV30 and TRBJ2-7; D gene ambiguous. The germline V gene has CDR1 GTSNPN and CDR2 SVGIG (reference sequence). The CDR3 is 12 residues long. V lost 2 bases to trimming and J lost 8 bases, with 13 bases between them. The CDR3 coding sequence is TGTGCCTGGAGTAACTACAGACACAAGCAGTACTTC. It translates to CAWSNYRHKQYF.

This clone turned up a few times. The chain uses TRBV27 and TRBJ2-7; perhaps TRBD2 as D (6 bases). Looked up from germline, CDR1 is MNHEY and CDR2 is SMNVEV (reference sequence). V lost 2 bases and J lost 7, with 15 bases in between. CDR3 size: 14 residues. The CDR3: CASSLKRARREQYF. CDR3 sequence (DNA): TGTGCCAGCAGTTTAAAGCGGGCCAGAAGGGAGCAGTACTTC.

This clone was seen a few times. J is TRBJ1-1 and V is TRBV5-1; D is unclear. CDR3 size: 16 residues. Germline-derived CDR1 and CDR2 are SGHRS and YFSETQ. V gave up 2 bases and J gave up 5 bases, with 19 bases separating them. The CDR3 reads CASSFSPGGRGTEAFF. Here the CDR3 DNA reads TGCGCCAGCAGCTTCTCCCCCGGAGGCCGGGGAACTGAAGCTTTCTTT. Combining the CDR3 with reference TRBV5-1 and TRBJ1-1 gives the whole variable domain KAGVTQTPRYLIKTRGQQVTLSCSPISGHRSVSWYQQTPGQGLQFLFEYFSETQRNKGNFPGRFSGRQFSNSRSEMNVSTLELGDSALYLCASSFSPGGRGTEAFFGQGTRLTVV.

The chain is built from TRBV27 and TRBJ1-1; no reliable D call. The CDR3 is 13 residues long. The germline CDR1 and CDR2 sequences are MNHEY and SMNVEV (reference sequence). With 3 bases removed from V and 1 base from J, the gap between germline ends came to 6 bases. CDR3 loop: CASSFYQNTEAFF. The DNA of the CDR3 is TGTGCCAGCAGTTTTTATCAGAACACTGAAGCTTTCTTT.

This clone has more than one count but fewer than ten. The V and J genes are TRBV7-9 and TRBJ1-2; a possible D gene is TRBD1 (5 bases). The CDR3 spans 13 residues. Trimming removed 1 base at V and 2 bases at J, with 5 bases between. Germline V gene lookup returns CDR1 SEHNR and CDR2 FQNEAQ (reference sequence). The CDR3 here is CASSLGGNYGYTF. CDR3 DNA sequence: TGTGCCAGCAGCTTAGGGGGGAACTATGGCTACACCTTC.

There are a few counts of this clone. The chain combines TRBV19 with TRBJ2-3, with D possibly being TRBD1 (8 bases). This CDR3 has 17 residues. Germline values: CDR1 LNHDA, CDR2 SQIVND (reference sequence). Trimming stripped 7 bases from V and 4 bases from J, with 24 bases between. CDR3 bases: TGTGCCAGTACCCACAGGGGGGGACTTTTCACCCCAGATACGCAGTATTTT. Protein sequence: CASTHRGGLFTPDTQYF.

This clone was detected only a few times. The chain combines TRBV7-9 with TRBJ1-1; D gene ambiguous. The CDR3 runs to 14 residues. V was clipped by 2 bases and J by 10 bases, with 17 bases between them. Germline CDR1 and CDR2: SEHNR and FQNEAQ (reference sequence). CDR3 sequence: CASSLSGQSAAAFF. The CDR3 nucleotides are TGTGCCAGCAGCTTATCCGGGCAATCTGCGGCAGCTTTCTTT. Filled out from reference TRBV7-9 and TRBJ1-1, the complete variable domain reads DTGVSQNPRHKITKRGQNVTFRCDPISEHNRLYWYRQTLGQGPEFLTYFQNEAQLEKSRLLSDRFSAERPKGSFSTLEIQRTEQGDSAMYLCASSLSGQSAAAFFGQGTRLTVV.

The rearrangement joins TRBV19 to TRBJ1-4, with TRBD1 matching over 8 bases. The CDR3 is 15 amino acids. With V trimmed by 5 bases and J by 8 bases, 10 bases remained unmatched. Germline-derived CDR1 and CDR2 are LNHDA and SQIVND (reference sequence). The CDR3 nucleotides read TGTGCCAGTAGTCTGGGACAGGCTAGCGAAGAAAAACTGTTTTTT. It specifies CASSLGQASEEKLFF. The entire variable domain, with the rest obtained from reference TRBV19 and TRBJ1-4, is as follows: DGGITQSPKYLFRKEGQNVTLSCEQNLNHDAMYWYRQDPGQGLRLIYYSQIVNDFQKGDIAEGYSVSREKKESFPLTVTSAQKNPTAFYLCASSLGQASEEKLFFGSGTQLSVL.

By share, this clone counts as medium-sized. The V and J genes are TRBV2 and TRBJ1-5; no reliable D call. CDR1 and CDR2 from the germline V gene are SNHLY and FYNNEI. This CDR3 contains 14 residues. The germline V and J ends were trimmed by 7 bases and 0 bases, with 10 bases remaining between them. The CDR3 protein is CASTSSISNQPQHF. As DNA, the CDR3 is TGTGCCAGCACCTCTTCCATTAGCAATCAGCCCCAGCATTTT.